A single sample is the source of the 31 T cell receptor beta chains below, sequenced in a study of cytomegalovirus exposure and HLA in healthy donors. The PCR had 60 Vbeta and 13 Jbeta primers. TCRdb's table, derived via immunoSEQ multiplex PCR, lists solely in-frame clones and lacks some. This table has some 120,000 clones, around 8.5% appearing once. Sample: PBMCs. The receptors come from a man aged 40-49 years in good health and CMV-seronegative.

This clone was seen more than once but under ten times. V and J are TRBV19 and TRBJ2-1, with D perhaps matching TRBD2 (5 bases). Germline assignment: CDR1 LNHDA and CDR2 SQIVND (reference sequence). The V end lost 8 bases, the J end lost 13 bases, and 12 bases lay between the germline ends. The CDR3 consists of 10 residues. The chain's CDR3 is CASFSGTQFF. In DNA, the CDR3 is TGTGCCAGTTTCTCGGGAACACAGTTCTTC.

The genes are TRBV10-3 and TRBJ1-1; a weak D match, TRBD1 (5 bases). Trimming removed 2 bases at V and 0 bases at J, with 10 bases between. This CDR3 contains 15 residues. CDR1 and CDR2 (germline): ENHRY, SYGVKD. CDR3 residues: CAISENRILNTEAFF. CDR3 in DNA: TGTGCCATCAGTGAGAACAGGATACTGAACACTGAAGCTTTCTTT.

A few counts support this clone. V and J are TRBV7-9 and TRBJ1-1; D perhaps matches TRBD1 (6 bases). The CDR3 length is 17 residues. V lost 3 bases and J lost 1, with 18 bases in between. Germline CDR1 reads SEHNR; CDR2 reads FQNEAQ (reference sequence). This chain's CDR3 is CASSLNRDPFPNTEAFF. CDR3 coding DNA: TGTGCCAGCAGCTTGAACAGGGACCCCTTCCCGAACACTGAAGCTTTCTTT.

This clone was seen more than once but under ten times. The V and J genes are TRBV5-6 and TRBJ1-2, with D possibly TRBD1 on 5 matching bases. Trimming pared 1 base from V and 1 base from J, leaving 5 bases between. The germline gives CDR1 SGHDT, CDR2 YYEEEE. This CDR3 spans 13 amino acids. DNA of the CDR3: TGTGCCAGCAGCTTGAGGGGTAACTATGGCTACACCTTC. Its translation is CASSLRGNYGYTF.

The V call is TRBV6-1, the J call TRBJ2-5, with 10 nucleotides matching TRBD2. CDR3 length equals 15 residues. The junction had 4 bases not matched to a gene; V was cut back by 2 bases and J by 4 bases. CDR1 and CDR2 (germline): MNHNS, SASEGT. CDR3 loop: CASSESLAGVETQYF. DNA of the CDR3: TGTGCCAGCAGTGAAAGTCTAGCGGGGGTAGAGACCCAGTACTTC.

This rearrangement joins TRBV28 to TRBJ1-1; 9 nucleotides agree with TRBD1. The CDR3 has 14 amino acids. Germline CDR1 MDHEN, CDR2 SYDVKM. V shed 5 bases and J 5 bases; nucleotides not matched to a gene: 6. The CDR3 bases are TGTGCCAGCAGTGTTACAGGGGGCCGGACTGAAGCTTTCTTT. Protein product: CASSVTGGRTEAFF.

This clone was picked up a small number of times. The chain recombines TRBV6-6 with TRBJ2-1, with TRBD2 matching 8 bases. Trimming took 5 bases from V and 6 from J; bases not matched to a gene: 3. The CDR3 has 13 residues. CDR1 MNHNY and CDR2 SVGAGI come from the germline V gene (reference sequence). As DNA, the CDR3 is TGTGCCAGCAGTGCGGGGGGCCTCAATGAGCAGTTCTTC. It is translated as CASSAGGLNEQFF.

The J gene is TRBJ2-1, the V gene TRBV6-5; D remains ambiguous. Germline lookup yields CDR1 MNHEY and CDR2 SVGAGI. The CDR3 is made up of 15 amino acids. Trimming stripped 1 base from V and 5 bases from J, with 12 bases between. CDR3: CASSYYGAANNEQFF. The CDR3 nucleotides read TGTGCCAGCAGTTACTATGGTGCAGCGAACAATGAGCAGTTCTTC.

In this sample, this clone turned up a few times. The V gene is TRBV9, the J gene TRBJ2-5; 9 nucleotides match TRBD2. This CDR3 has 15 amino acids. V trimming: 3 bases; J trimming: 3 bases; junction bases outside the gene matches: 6. Germline V gives CDR1 SGDLS, CDR2 YYNGEE. The CDR3 reads CASSGASGVEETQYF. CDR3 DNA sequence: TGTGCCAGCAGCGGCGCTAGCGGGGTGGAAGAGACCCAGTACTTC.

This clone was seen a few times. J is TRBJ1-5 and V is TRBV5-6, with 8 bases aligning to TRBD1. V lost 0 bases, J lost 5 bases, and 4 bases stayed unmatched. CDR1 and CDR2 (germline): SGHDT, YYEEEE. The CDR3 totals 15 residues. CDR3 amino acids: CASSLGTGTYQPQHF. CDR3 coding DNA: TGTGCCAGCAGCTTGGGGACAGGGACTTATCAGCCCCAGCATTTT.

The J gene is TRBJ1-4, the V gene TRBV30, with 7 bases that match TRBD1. The germline gives CDR1 GTSNPN, CDR2 SVGIG (reference sequence). The trim removed 2 bases at V and 8 bases at J, leaving 5 bases unmatched. CDR3 length equals 13 residues. For the CDR3, the DNA is TGTGCCTGGAGTCAGGGGGTACTAGAAAAACTGTTTTTT. It specifies CAWSQGVLEKLFF.

This sequence joins TRBV9 and TRBJ2-5; 7 bases are shared with TRBD2. The CDR3 contains 16 residues. In germline, CDR1 is SGDLS, CDR2 YYNGEE. Trimming at V came to 0 bases and at J to 4 bases, leaving 9 bases not matched to a gene. The CDR3 DNA reads TGTGCCAGCAGCGTAGGTTCAGCGGGGAATCGAGAGACCCAGTACTTC. Protein sequence: CASSVGSAGNRETQYF.

This sequence joins TRBV10-3 and TRBJ2-5, with D perhaps TRBD2 (5 bases). The CDR3 has 15 residues. Germline values: CDR1 ENHRY, CDR2 SYGVKD. V gave up 3 bases and J gave up 0 bases, with 11 bases separating them. This CDR3 is CAISDGGRDQETQYF. The CDR3 region has the DNA TGTGCCATCAGTGACGGCGGGCGGGACCAAGAGACCCAGTACTTC.

This clone was counted between two and nine times. This rearrangement joins TRBV19 to TRBJ2-2, with 9 bases aligning to TRBD2. The CDR3 spans 15 residues. Per the germline V gene, CDR1 is LNHDA and CDR2 is SQIVND (reference sequence). The J segment lost 6 bases and the V segment lost 3 bases, leaving 5 bases of the junction unmatched. CDR3 protein: CASSIAGGSPGELFF. CDR3 coding DNA: TGTGCCAGTAGTATCGCGGGGGGGTCCCCCGGGGAGCTGTTTTTT.

This chain joins TRBV2 and TRBJ1-2; 10 bases fit TRBD1. Germline CDR1 reads SNHLY; CDR2 reads FYNNEI. The J segment lost 4 bases and the V segment lost 2 bases, leaving 10 bases of the junction unmatched. The length of the CDR3 is 17 residues. This CDR3 is CASSETRTGQGIYGYTF. CDR3 nucleotides: TGTGCCAGCAGTGAAACCCGAACGGGACAGGGGATCTATGGCTACACCTTC.

The chain recombines TRBV15 with TRBJ1-6; unclear D gene. V dropped 1 base and J dropped 6 bases, with 10 bases sitting between them. Looked up from germline, CDR1 is LNHNV and CDR2 is YYDKDF (reference sequence). The CDR3 is 15 amino acids. CDR3 sequence reads: CATSRGRGPNSPLHF. CDR3 nucleotide sequence: TGTGCCACCAGCAGAGGACGGGGTCCTAATTCACCCCTCCACTTT.

The chain uses TRBV5-1 and TRBJ2-1; D is undetermined. V was pared by 4 bases and J by 7 bases, with 12 bases between. Germline-derived CDR1 and CDR2 are SGHRS and YFSETQ. CDR3 size: 13 residues. This CDR3 reads CASSVSDLNEQFF. The CDR3 bases are TGCGCCAGCAGCGTTAGTGATTTGAATGAGCAGTTCTTC.

In its sample, this clone was seen a few times. The chain carries TRBV2 and TRBJ2-2, with 8 bases matching TRBD2. Germline CDR1 is SNHLY and CDR2 is FYNNEI. CDR3 length: 16 amino acids. The trim removed 4 bases at V and 4 bases at J, leaving 8 bases unmatched. DNA for the CDR3: TGTGCCAGCAGTGCTGCGTTAGCGGGGTTCACCGGGGAGCTGTTTTTT. This translates into CASSAALAGFTGELFF.

The chain recombines TRBV7-9 with TRBJ1-2; D may be TRBD1 (6 bases). V shed 5 bases and J shed 8 bases, with 12 bases lying between them. Germline V gene sequence: CDR1 SEHNR, CDR2 FQNEAQ (reference sequence). The CDR3 runs 12 residues. CDR3 sequence (DNA): TGTGCCAGCAGCGGTGGGGGCAGGGGCTACACCTTC. It encodes CASSGGGRGYTF.

This chain links TRBV6-5 with TRBJ2-7; 9 nucleotides match TRBD1. The V segment lost 7 bases and the J segment 6 bases; nucleotides outside the gene matches: 7. CDR1 is MNHEY, CDR2 SVGAGI, per germline. CDR3 length: 13 amino acids. The CDR3 sequence: CASIDRGIGEQYF. In nucleotides, the CDR3 is TGTGCCAGCATAGACAGGGGGATCGGCGAGCAGTACTTC.

The chain employs TRBV18 and TRBJ2-7; D is possibly TRBD2 (7 bases). This CDR3 comprises 15 residues. Germline lookup yields CDR1 KGHSH and CDR2 LQKENI. The V end lost 3 bases, the J end lost 6 bases, and 18 bases lay between the germline ends. CDR3 region: CASSPSRGGLIEQYF. Here the CDR3 DNA reads TGTGCCAGCTCACCTTCGAGGGGGGGCTTGATCGAGCAGTACTTC.

This chain connects TRBV2 to TRBJ1-2, with D uncertain. CDR1 and CDR2 (germline): SNHLY, FYNNEI. The length of the CDR3 is 14 residues. V shed 1 base and J shed 4 bases, with 10 bases lying between them. This CDR3 is CASSEDGEAYGYTF. The CDR3 DNA sequence: TGTGCCAGCAGTGAAGACGGGGAGGCCTATGGCTACACCTTC.

A few counts support this clone. This chain links TRBV6-6 with TRBJ1-6; 7 nucleotides line up with TRBD1. CDR1 and CDR2 (germline): MNHNY, SVGAGI (reference sequence). V shed 6 bases and J 3 bases; nucleotides not matched to a gene: 8. The CDR3 loop spans 16 amino acids. The CDR3, as DNA: TGTGCCAGCAGCCAACAGGGGCCAAGCTATAATTCACCCCTCCACTTT. This sequence encodes CASSQQGPSYNSPLHF.

This clone showed up just a few times. The rearrangement uses TRBV19 and TRBJ2-7, with 9 positions matching TRBD1. V lost 5 bases and J lost 5; bases outside the gene matches: 4. The CDR3 totals 13 residues. Germline V gene data show CDR1 as LNHDA and CDR2 as SQIVND (reference sequence). The CDR3 region is CASSLDRGDEQYF. CDR3 DNA: TGTGCCAGTAGTTTGGACAGGGGAGACGAGCAGTACTTC.

In DNA form, the CDR3 reads TGTGCCACCAGCAGAGATCCTCCAGATACGCAGTATTTT. Protein sequence: CATSRDPPDTQYF. This chain uses TRBV15 with TRBJ2-3; D ambiguous. Trimming pared 0 bases from V and 4 bases from J, leaving 5 bases between. The CDR3 runs 13 residues. Germline CDR1 reads LNHNV; CDR2 reads YYDKDF (reference sequence).

V is TRBV18 and J is TRBJ1-5, with D possibly TRBD1 on 5 matching bases. The V end lost 4 bases, the J end lost 7 bases, and 14 bases lay between the germline ends. This CDR3 spans 14 amino acids. The germline CDR1 and CDR2 sequences are KGHSH and LQKENI. CDR3 amino acids: CASSQGLLGQPQHF. The CDR3 DNA follows: TGTGCCAGCTCACAGGGACTCTTGGGCCAGCCCCAGCATTTT.

The chain combines TRBV5-6 with TRBJ2-5; 7 nucleotides align to TRBD2. This CDR3 region has 14 residues. Germline lookup yields CDR1 SGHDT and CDR2 YYEEEE. Unmatched junction bases numbered 2, after V lost 0 bases and J lost 3 bases. The CDR3 sequence: CASSLASGEETQYF. CDR3 DNA: TGTGCCAGCAGCTTGGCAAGCGGGGAAGAGACCCAGTACTTC.

The gene calls are TRBV4-1 and TRBJ2-2; 8 nucleotides align to TRBD2. V lost 3 bases to trimming and J lost 5 bases; unmatched junction nucleotides: 5. CDR3 size: 15 residues. Germline V gives CDR1 MGHRA, CDR2 YSYEKL. CDR3 coding DNA: TGCGCCAGCAGCCAGCCGGGGGGGCTTACCGGGGAGCTGTTTTTT. This codes for CASSQPGGLTGELFF.

This clone was detected only a few times. This sequence joins TRBV11-2 and TRBJ1-6; TRBD1 is a possible D gene (6 bases). This CDR3 region has 15 residues. CDR1 is SGHAT, CDR2 FQNNGV, per germline. V lost 5 bases and J 9 bases, leaving 17 bases between the germline ends. CDR3 sequence reads: CASSPKQGGSSPLHF. CDR3 DNA: TGTGCCAGCAGCCCTAAACAGGGCGGGAGTTCACCCCTCCACTTT.

The gene calls are TRBV19 and TRBJ1-6; no clear D gene. The V end was cut by 3 bases, the J end by 7 bases, with 10 bases between. CDR1 and CDR2 (germline): LNHDA, SQIVND (reference sequence). This CDR3 is 14 amino acids long. CDR3 nucleotide sequence: TGTGCCAGTAGTATCCAACTCTTCAATTCACCCCTCCACTTT. Its translation: CASSIQLFNSPLHF.

A remark on this clone: Relative to the germline gene, one junction end is altered; a read error may explain this. The V and J genes are TRBV5-1 and TRBJ2-1, with TRBD1 identical over 7 bases. CDR1 and CDR2 from the germline V gene are SGHRS and YFSETQ. This CDR3 contains 15 residues. The CDR3 spells CAGSLPGQHYNEQFF. The CDR3 DNA reads TGCGCCGGCAGCCTGCCGGGACAGCACTACAATGAGCAGTTCTTC.